Below, one TCR beta chain is given with its context. CDR3 length: 14 amino acids. The germline gives CDR1 MNHNS, CDR2 SASEGT. The V and J ends lost 2 bases and 0 bases respectively, with 7 bases between them. This record belongs to a study of blood T cell repertoires in COVID-19. Original processing methods: Amplified reference gene primers provided the basis for estimating nucleated cell counts. Libraries were prepared by immunoSEQ multiplex PCR; TCRdb keeps only in-frame clonotypes and omits some of them. Clone size and the V and J calls come from that table; the DNA yielded D and trimming. Among 20,000 to 25,000 clones listed, more than 90% were seen once.

The gene calls are TRBV6-1 and TRBJ1-2; no reliable D call. Sequencing was carried out using peripheral blood. The receptor comes from a woman between 65 and 79 years old with active COVID-19. Here the CDR3 DNA reads TGTGCCAGCAGTGAATGGGCAGCTAACTATGGCTACACCTTC. It translates to CASSEWAANYGYTF.